These 16 T cell receptor beta chains were all obtained from the same sample, sequenced in a study of blood T cell repertoires in COVID-19. Only in-frame clones appear in the TCRdb table, and some are missing; sequencing was by immunoSEQ multiplex PCR. The sample lists around 120,000 clones, approximately 80% seen once, with approximately 7.6% in the top ten. Sequencing used peripheral blood. These receptors all come from a man between 65 and 85 years old with active or convalescent COVID-19.

The chain is built from TRBV9 and TRBJ2-2; TRBD1 aligns across 9 bases. The CDR3 is 15 residues long. From germline, CDR1 is SGDLS and CDR2 YYNGEE. V dropped 5 bases and J dropped 6; count of bases not matched to a gene: 8. As DNA, the CDR3 is TGTGCCAGCAGTCGACAGGGGGTAGGAGCCGGGGAGCTGTTTTTT. Protein product: CASSRQGVGAGELFF.

This clone has a single count. This chain links TRBV4-2 with TRBJ2-7; a possible D gene is TRBD1 (5 bases). Germline loops: CDR1 LGHNA, CDR2 YNFKEQ. CDR3 length: 15 residues. V was cut by 1 base and J by 0 bases, with 10 bases left in between. The CDR3 here is CASSQVQGDSYEQYF. In nucleotides, the CDR3 is TGTGCCAGCAGCCAAGTGCAGGGCGACTCCTACGAGCAGTACTTC.

The chain has TRBV20-1 and TRBJ2-1; D is undetermined. Trimming took 4 bases from V and 4 from J, leaving 5 bases between them. The germline gives CDR1 DFQATT, CDR2 SNEGSKA (reference sequence). The CDR3 is 11 residues long. CDR3 DNA: TGCAGTGCTACTAGGTACAATGAGCAGTTCTTC. Protein: CSATRYNEQFF.

CDR3 protein: CASSQSGYNEQFF. The CDR3, as DNA: TGTGCCAGCAGTCAGAGCGGGTACAATGAGCAGTTCTTC. The chain uses TRBV6-6 and TRBJ2-1; perhaps TRBD2 as D (6 bases). This CDR3 region has 13 residues. In germline, CDR1 is MNHNY, CDR2 SVGAGI (reference sequence). V shed 5 bases and J shed 4 bases, with 9 bases lying between them.

The chain uses TRBV6-1 and TRBJ2-1; TRBD2 matches 9 bases. V lost 0 bases to trimming and J lost 8 bases; unmatched junction nucleotides: 11. The CDR3 loop spans 17 amino acids. Germline V gene data show CDR1 as MNHNS and CDR2 as SASEGT. CDR3 sequence (DNA): TGTGCCAGCAGTGAAGCCCAAGGGGGCGGGAGGGCCGATGAGCAGTTCTTC. Translating gives CASSEAQGGGRADEQFF.

This clone was recorded at least ten times. In the same sample, other DNA sequences code for this CDR3. The chain couples TRBV5-5 to TRBJ1-2, with 11 bases identical to TRBD1. The V gene's germline CDR1 is SGHKS and CDR2 YYEKEE (reference sequence). V was pared by 3 bases and J by 2 bases, with 3 bases of the junction left unmatched. CDR3 length: 15 residues. CDR3: CASSYGQGANYGYTF. In DNA form, the CDR3 reads TGTGCCAGCAGCTACGGACAGGGGGCGAACTATGGCTACACCTTC.

The chain recombines TRBV19 with TRBJ1-5, with 8 bases aligning to TRBD1. There are 16 residues in the CDR3. Looked up from germline, CDR1 is LNHDA and CDR2 is SQIVND (reference sequence). The trim removed 0 bases at V and 7 bases at J, leaving 8 bases unmatched. CDR3 amino acids: CASSIDPGQGGQPQHF. CDR3 DNA sequence: TGTGCCAGTAGTATAGATCCCGGACAGGGTGGACAGCCCCAGCATTTT.

This chain links TRBV7-9 with TRBJ1-2; 10 nucleotides line up with TRBD1. V shed 5 bases and J 2 bases; nucleotides not matched to a gene: 2. Germline V gives CDR1 SEHNR, CDR2 FQNEAQ (reference sequence). The CDR3 contains 14 residues. The CDR3 region has the DNA TGTGCCAGCAGCACGGGACAGGGGAACTATGGCTACACCTTC. Its protein is CASSTGQGNYGYTF.

The V gene is TRBV28, the J gene TRBJ2-7, with 8 bases aligning to TRBD1. Germline lookup yields CDR1 MDHEN and CDR2 SYDVKM. The CDR3 has 12 amino acids. The trim removed 10 bases at V and 2 bases at J, leaving 4 bases unmatched. Here the CDR3 reads CATRTGTYEQYF. The DNA of the CDR3 is TGTGCCACTAGGACAGGGACCTACGAGCAGTACTTC.

This chain uses TRBV30 with TRBJ1-6; 7 bases are shared with TRBD1. There are 13 residues in the CDR3. CDR1 and CDR2 from the germline V gene are GTSNPN and SVGIG (reference sequence). V shed 1 base, J shed 8 bases, and the junction held 2 bases outside the gene matches. This CDR3 reads CAWSAQGDSPLHF. DNA for the CDR3: TGTGCCTGGAGTGCGCAGGGGGATTCACCCCTCCACTTT.

This clone has just one count. This chain links TRBV10-3 with TRBJ1-2; the match to TRBD1 covers 7 bases. The ends lost 5 bases at V and 3 bases at J; junction bases unmatched: 6. The germline V gene has CDR1 ENHRY and CDR2 SYGVKD. The CDR3 is made up of 14 amino acids. The CDR3 sequence is CAISKGTAYYGYTF. The CDR3, as DNA: TGTGCCATCAGTAAAGGGACAGCATACTATGGCTACACCTTC.

The rearrangement links TRBV3-1 (or the pseudogene TRBV3-2) to TRBJ1-2, with D tentatively TRBD1 (6 bases). The CDR3 has 13 residues. The germline gives CDR1 LGHDT, CDR2 YNNKEL (reference sequence). V lost 3 bases to trimming and J lost 6 bases, with 11 bases between them. CDR3 residues: CASSHRDKDGYTF. CDR3 sequence (DNA): TGTGCCAGCAGCCACCGGGACAAGGATGGCTACACCTTC.

This clone was picked up a small number of times. The chain has TRBV6-1 and TRBJ1-2; 11 bases agree with TRBD1. Germline CDR1 reads MNHNS; CDR2 reads SASEGT. Germline trimming cut 2 bases from V and 7 bases from J; bases unmatched to any gene: 6. CDR3 length: 15 amino acids. The CDR3 here is CASSERDRGISGYTF. Written as DNA, the CDR3 is TGTGCCAGCAGTGAAAGGGACAGGGGGATCTCTGGCTACACCTTC.

This clone was seen many times. The chain combines TRBV4-2 with TRBJ1-1; D not resolved. Between the trimmed V and J ends, which lost 5 bases and 1 base, there was a span of 8 bases. Germline V CDR1 and CDR2: LGHNA, YNFKEQ. The CDR3 is 13 residues long. The CDR3 is CASSGLKNTEAFF. CDR3 in DNA: TGTGCCAGCAGCGGACTGAAGAACACTGAAGCTTTCTTT.

The J gene is TRBJ2-7, the V gene TRBV6-5; a weak D match, TRBD2 (6 bases). Per germline, CDR1 MNHEY and CDR2 SVGAGI. This CDR3 is 13 amino acids long. The ends were cut back, 6 bases at V and 2 bases at J, with 11 bases in the middle. CDR3 loop: CASSPTRTYEQYF. CDR3 nucleotides: TGTGCCAGCAGCCCGACTAGGACCTACGAGCAGTACTTC.

The chain carries TRBV7-3 and TRBJ1-3, with 10 bases aligning to TRBD1. Losses at the gene ends were 0 bases for V and 3 bases for J; bases not matched to a gene: 2. The CDR3 totals 16 residues. In germline, CDR1 is SGHTA, CDR2 FQGTGA. The CDR3 is CASSLTGDRGGNTIYF. CDR3 nucleotide sequence: TGTGCCAGCAGCTTAACGGGGGACAGGGGTGGAAACACCATATATTTT.